This TCR beta chain emerged from a study of blood T cells in healthy people across ages. Findings and caveats of the study: Researchers report that TCR beta diversity correlated strongly with naive T cell percentage. From one million sequenced T cells, diversity estimates were lower bounds.

A second PCR, run for about 6 to 12 cycles, used a sample-barcoded 5' primer plus a J-beta primer mix. Via MiXCR, TCRdb re-called the 5' RACE reads, giving one row per CDR3 protein. The sample gives over a million distinct CDR3 sequences, about 42% of which show up once; approximately 4.1% is in the top ten. This clonotype was recorded at least ten times. What it recognizes is unknown. Trimming cost V 0 bases and J 5 bases; bases outside gene matches: 7. CDR3 size: 16 residues. The germline CDR1 and CDR2 sequences are MNHNY and SVGAGI (reference sequence). Every donor provided around 9.5 milliliters of peripheral blood.

The chain combines TRBV6-6 with TRBJ1-2; 9 nucleotides match TRBD1. The sample consisted of blood. This receptor was identified in a woman younger than 30 in good health. CDR3 coding DNA: TGTGCCAGCAGTTACTCGAAATACAGGGGGCCTTATGGCTACACCTTC. It specifies CASSYSKYRGPYGYTF.